Below, 27 T cell receptor beta chains from the same sample are listed, as sequenced in a study of T cell clonality in common variable immunodeficiency. Profiling relied on immunoSEQ multiplex PCR, and the TCRdb table lists in-frame clones only, not all of them. Found here are around 50,000 clones, no singletons; the ten largest cover under 2%. Material: peripheral blood mononuclear cells. The receptors derive from a person between 18 and 75 years old in good health.

This clone was counted at least ten times. The CDR3 is cut off 3 residues early in the read; its end comes from the germline J gene. The V gene is TRBV18, the J gene TRBJ1-3; D might be TRBD1 (6 bases). Per germline, CDR1 KGHSH and CDR2 LQKENI. CDR3 size: 13 residues. The V and J ends lost 5 bases and 4 bases respectively, with 9 bases between them. The part of the CDR3 DNA that was read is TGTGCCAGCTCAGACGACAGGGGAAACACC. Encoded protein: CASSDDRGNT. The whole CDR3 sequence reads CASSDDRGNTIYF.

This clone was observed many times. The CDR3 extends 3 residues past the end of the read, so its final part is completed from the germline J gene. The chain has TRBV9 and TRBJ2-3, with 9 bases lining up with TRBD2. Germline CDR1 and CDR2: SGDLS and YYNGEE. This CDR3 is 18 amino acids long. CDR3 DNA, as far as it was read: TGTGCCAGCAGCGTAGAAAGCGGGGGGCCCCTGTACCAAGAGACG. It encodes CASSVESGGPLYQET. The full CDR3 sequence reads CASSVESGGPLYQETQYF.

The CDR3 spells CAWTGGSYNSPLFF. The sequenced part of the CDR3 DNA is TGTGCCTGGACAGGGGGCTCCTATAATTCACCA. The chain uses TRBV30 and TRBJ1-4; 8 nucleotides line up with TRBD1. The missing CDR3 end, 3 residues past where the read stops, is filled in from the germline J gene. CDR1 is GTSNPN and CDR2 is SVGIG in the germline V gene (reference sequence). The CDR3 contains 14 residues.

Ten or more counts support this clone. The read terminates 3 residues before the CDR3 end, so the remaining end is supplied by the germline J gene. V gene TRBV5-1 combines with J gene TRBJ1-4, with D hard to call. This CDR3 is 14 amino acids long. V lost 5 bases to trimming and J lost 0 bases, with 8 bases between them. Germline CDR1 SGHRS, CDR2 YFSETQ. CDR3 residues: CASRVTATNEKLFF. CDR3 DNA, as far as it was read: TGCGCCAGCAGGGTGACTGCAACTAATGAAAAA.

This clone has at least ten counts. The observed sequence ends 3 residues before the CDR3 terminus, with the missing tail filled in from the germline J gene. The J gene is TRBJ1-1, the V gene TRBV7-9, with TRBD1 identical over 10 bases. Germline CDR1 and CDR2: SEHNR and FQNEAQ (reference sequence). This CDR3 contains 15 residues. The part of the CDR3 DNA that was read is TGTGCCAGCTCCCCCGGGACAGGGGAGTTTCTGATG. It encodes CASSPGTGEFLM. The entire CDR3 protein is CASSPGTGEFLMAFF.

The table lists this clone with many counts. The CDR3 loop reads CSVEGRGEEETQYF. The part of the CDR3 DNA that was read is TGCAGCGTTGAGGGCCGGGGGGAGGAAGAGACC. V is TRBV29-1 and J is TRBJ2-5, with 7 bases matching TRBD2. The CDR3 is cut off 3 residues early in the read; its end comes from the germline J gene. Germline V gene sequence: CDR1 SQVTM, CDR2 ANQGSEA. The J segment lost 3 bases and the V segment lost 3 bases, leaving 7 bases of the junction unmatched. The length of the CDR3 is 14 residues.

The CDR3 sequence is CASSDQGWQPQHF. Incomplete CDR3 DNA: TGTGCCAGCAGTGATCAAGGTTGGCAGCCC. This sequence joins TRBV2 and TRBJ1-5; no clear D. The CDR3 end falls 3 residues outside the read, so it is completed with the germline J gene. CDR3 size: 13 residues. V was pared by 3 bases and J by 7 bases, with 10 bases between. The germline V gene has CDR1 SNHLY and CDR2 FYNNEI.

At least ten counts were recorded for this clone. The read terminates 3 residues ahead of where the CDR3 ends, so the germline J gene completes it. The chain uses TRBV20-1 and TRBJ2-7, with TRBD1 matching over 7 bases. J was trimmed by 5 bases and V by 4 bases; bases with no gene match: 14. The CDR3 length is 15 residues. Germline assignment: CDR1 DFQATT and CDR2 SNEGSKA (reference sequence). The sequenced CDR3 bases are TGCAGTGCTATGCCTAATTACAGGGGTACCCACGAG. It translates to CSAMPNYRGTHE. From start to end, the CDR3 is CSAMPNYRGTHEQYF.

This clone occurred many times. The read ends 3 residues before the CDR3 terminus; that terminus is restored from the germline J gene. The rearrangement links TRBV7-2 to TRBJ1-2; D is possibly TRBD1 (6 bases). Germline V lookup: CDR1 SGHTA, CDR2 FQGNSA. CDR3 length: 12 residues. The CDR3 loop reads CASSSSQGAYTF. CDR3 bases read: TGTGCCAGCAGCTCCTCACAGGGTGCC.

This clone was observed a handful of times. The CDR3 end falls 3 residues outside the read, so it is completed with the germline J gene. The rearrangement links TRBV18 to TRBJ1-1; D ambiguous. Per the germline V gene, CDR1 is KGHSH and CDR2 is LQKENI. The CDR3 is made up of 13 amino acids. CDR3 DNA, as far as it was read: TGTGCCAGCTCACCAACCAGGCAAGAGACC. Translation: CASSPTRQET. The whole CDR3 protein is CASSPTRQETAFF. Full variable domain (rest looked up from reference TRBV18 and TRBJ1-1): NAGVMQNPRHLVRRRGQEARLRCSPMKGHSHVYWYRQLPEEGLKFMVYLQKENIIDESGMPKERFSAEFPKEGPSILRIQQVVRGDSAAYFCASSPTRQETAFFGQGTRLTVV.

Concerning this clone: The missing CDR3 end, 3 residues past where the read stops, is filled in from the germline J gene. The J gene is TRBJ1-2, the V gene TRBV20-1, with D maybe TRBD1 (5 bases). Trimming removed 0 bases from V and 0 bases from J, with 23 bases in between. The CDR3 runs 19 residues. Germline assignment: CDR1 DFQATT and CDR2 SNEGSKA (reference sequence). The CDR3 bases that were read are TGCAGTGCTAGAGATCGTTCAAACGGAGGGGATTTGACTAACTATGGC. This encodes CSARDRSNGGDLTNYG. The entire CDR3 protein reads CSARDRSNGGDLTNYGYTF.

There are a few counts of this clone. The DNA ends 3 residues before the CDR3 does, and the rest of the CDR3 is filled in from the germline J gene. V gene TRBV19 combines with J gene TRBJ2-7; 13 bases agree with TRBD2. The V gene end was trimmed by 9 bases and the J gene end by 0 bases; junction bases not matched to a gene: 11. The germline gives CDR1 LNHDA, CDR2 SQIVND (reference sequence). This CDR3 is 17 amino acids long. The DNA read from the CDR3 is TGTGCCAGACCAGGGACTAGCGGGGCCGAAATCTCCTACGAG. It specifies CARPGTSGAEISYE. The CDR3 as a whole reads CARPGTSGAEISYEQYF.

This clone has ten or more counts. The CDR3 loop reads CASHSGQRDTEAFF. The part of the CDR3 DNA that was read is TGTGCCAGCCACTCGGGACAGCGGGACACTGAA. The rearrangement joins TRBV7-3 to TRBJ1-1; 7 nucleotides line up with TRBD1. From the germline J gene comes the end of the CDR3, since the read stops 3 residues before it. V lost 8 bases and J lost 3; bases outside the gene matches: 9. The germline V gene has CDR1 SGHTA and CDR2 FQGTGA. This CDR3 has 14 amino acids.

This clone was detected many times. Read coverage stops 3 residues before the CDR3 terminus; the germline J gene supplies the remainder. The rearrangement uses TRBV7-2 and TRBJ2-3; D might be TRBD2 (5 bases). V lost 1 base and J lost 0, with 8 bases in between. The CDR3 covers 15 residues. Germline CDR1 and CDR2: SGHTA and FQGNSA. The CDR3 sequence is CASSLVAGSTDTQYF. Incomplete CDR3 DNA: TGTGCCAGCAGCTTAGTCGCGGGCAGCACAGATACG.

Worth noting for this clone: A much larger clone differs from this one at a single base, so this may be a read error. The read halts 3 residues ahead of the CDR3 end, with the missing end drawn from the germline J gene. The gene calls are TRBV2 and TRBJ2-3; unclear D gene. Per the germline V gene, CDR1 is SNHLY and CDR2 is FYNNEI. The CDR3 extends over 13 amino acids. The CDR3 region is CASIVDNQETQYF. The sequenced part of the CDR3 DNA is TGTGCCAGCATAGTAGACAACCAAGAGACG.

This clone appeared many times. The missing CDR3 end, 3 residues past where the read stops, is filled in from the germline J gene. This chain links TRBV20-1 with TRBJ2-5, with TRBD1 as a possible D gene (5 bases). The V end lost 4 bases, the J end lost 0 bases, and 18 bases lay between the germline ends. Germline loops: CDR1 DFQATT, CDR2 SNEGSKA (reference sequence). The CDR3 spans 16 residues. The CDR3 bases that were read are TGCAGTGCTACAGGCGACCTTAGACAGAACCAAGAGACC. This codes for CSATGDLRQNQET. The whole CDR3 is CSATGDLRQNQETQYF.

This clone was counted ten times or more. Read sequence stops 3 residues before the CDR3 end, and the germline J gene provides the missing end. The chain has TRBV19 and TRBJ2-1, with a weak D call TRBD1 (7 bases). Germline V lookup: CDR1 LNHDA, CDR2 SQIVND (reference sequence). CDR3 length: 14 amino acids. V lost 8 bases and J 5 bases, leaving 16 bases between the germline ends. The sequenced CDR3 bases are TGTGCCAGTCGCCTGGCAGGGGGGCACAATGAG. Its translation: CASRLAGGHNE. The complete CDR3 sequence is CASRLAGGHNEQFF.

Note on this clone: Sequencing ends 3 residues short of the CDR3 end; the germline J gene provides the rest. The chain joins TRBV18 to TRBJ2-2; D unclear. CDR1 and CDR2 from the germline V gene are KGHSH and LQKENI. The CDR3 runs 15 residues. The CDR3 here is CASSPLAEINSPLFF. The sequenced CDR3 bases are TGTGCCAGCTCACCACTAGCAGAAATTAATTCACCG.

This clone has a handful of counts. The sequenced fragment ends 3 residues before the CDR3 boundary, so the rest is inferred from the germline J gene. V gene TRBV6-1 combines with J gene TRBJ1-1; D not certain. Germline values: CDR1 MNHNS, CDR2 SASEGT. The CDR3 sequence is 12 residues long. The CDR3 protein is CASSEVGSGAFF. The CDR3 bases that were read are TGTGCCAGCAGTGAAGTCGGCAGCGGA.

This clone was picked up a small number of times. The read ends 3 residues shy of where the CDR3 ends; the end is completed using the germline J gene. The chain carries TRBV4-2 and TRBJ2-7; D is perhaps TRBD2 (7 bases). The CDR3 sequence is 17 residues long. CDR1 is LGHNA, CDR2 YNFKEQ, per germline. Deletions cut 5 bases from V and 3 bases from J, with 23 bases between. CDR3 amino acids: CASSKGGGTPQIYEQYF. The CDR3 bases that were read are TGTGCCAGCAGCAAAGGGGGGGGAACCCCGCAAATCTACGAG.

This clone was counted at least ten times. The CDR3 extends 3 residues past the end of the read, so its final part is completed from the germline J gene. The chain employs TRBV4-2 and TRBJ2-3, with 9 bases lining up with TRBD1. The germline V gene encodes CDR1 LGHNA and CDR2 YNFKEQ. The CDR3 contains 15 residues. Trimming took 1 base from V and 6 from J; bases not matched to a gene: 5. CDR3 DNA, as far as it was read: TGTGCCAGCAGCCAAGGGACAGGGGCTGCGGATACG. Translating gives CASSQGTGAADT. The CDR3, in full, reads CASSQGTGAADTQYF.

This clone came up many times. The missing CDR3 end, 3 residues past where the read stops, is filled in from the germline J gene. V is TRBV5-1 and J is TRBJ2-5; TRBD1 might be the D (6 bases). V gave up 0 bases and J gave up 3 bases, with 9 bases separating them. This CDR3 has 14 residues. Germline V gene sequence: CDR1 SGHRS, CDR2 YFSETQ. CDR3 region: CASSLVDRKETQYF. The DNA read from the CDR3 is TGCGCCAGCAGCTTGGTGGACAGAAAAGAGACC.

This clone was seen repeatedly, ten times or more. The read halts 3 residues ahead of the CDR3 end, with the missing end drawn from the germline J gene. The chain combines TRBV5-1 with TRBJ1-4; 8 bases fit TRBD1. The V gene end was trimmed by 6 bases and the J gene end by 5 bases; junction bases not matched to a gene: 6. Germline CDR1 SGHRS, CDR2 YFSETQ. This CDR3 contains 14 residues. The CDR3 DNA, read in part, is TGCGCCAGCAAGGTAGGACAGGGCAATGAAAAA. It encodes CASKVGQGNEK. The entire CDR3 sequence reads CASKVGQGNEKLFF.

With respect to this clone: The junction shows a germline mismatch at one end, possibly a read error. The sequence runs out 3 residues before the end of the CDR3; the remainder is reconstructed from the germline J gene. Other DNA sequences from this sample encode an identical CDR3 as well. J is TRBJ1-3 and V is TRBV19, with D perhaps TRBD1 (5 bases). Per germline, CDR1 LNHDA and CDR2 SQIVND (reference sequence). This CDR3 is 13 amino acids long. The DNA read from the CDR3 is TGTGCCAGTAGGAGGGGATTGTGGAACACA. Residues: CASRRGLWNT. The full CDR3 protein reads CASRRGLWNTIYF.

This clone was recorded at least ten times. The CDR3 goes on 3 residues after the read ends, and that part is filled in from the germline J gene. The V gene is TRBV6-1, the J gene TRBJ2-4, with a possible D match to TRBD2 (6 bases). V lost 2 bases and J lost 2, with 13 bases in between. Germline loops: CDR1 MNHNS, CDR2 SASEGT. This CDR3 comprises 16 residues. CDR3 sequence reads: CASSEYTSSSKNIQYF. CDR3 DNA (partial): TGTGCCAGCAGTGAATACACTAGCTCGTCCAAAAACATT.

This clone was detected many times. The sequenced part of the CDR3 DNA is TGCAGTGCTAGGGAGGGCCTAGCGGGATACAATGAG. Translating gives CSAREGLAGYNE. In full, the CDR3 reads CSAREGLAGYNEQFF. The rearrangement uses TRBV20-1 and TRBJ2-1; 9 bases are a match to TRBD2. The CDR3 end falls 3 residues outside the read, so it is completed with the germline J gene. The CDR3 is 15 residues long. V gave up 3 bases and J gave up 4 bases; unmatched junction bases: 7. Germline-derived CDR1 and CDR2 are DFQATT and SNEGSKA (reference sequence).

In this sample, this clone turned up many times. The sequence runs out 3 residues before the end of the CDR3; the remainder is reconstructed from the germline J gene. The chain couples TRBV19 to TRBJ2-2; 8 bases are a match to TRBD1. Germline lookup yields CDR1 LNHDA and CDR2 SQIVND (reference sequence). The CDR3 extends over 15 amino acids. Trimming removed 7 bases from V and 5 bases from J; junction bases left unmatched: 9. Partial CDR3 DNA: TGTGCCAGTACCTTGACAGGGGATAATACCGGGGAG. It encodes CASTLTGDNTGE. The full CDR3 is CASTLTGDNTGELFF.